These T cell receptor beta chains were read from a single sample in a study of shared clonotypes between healthy human individuals. Produced via immunoSEQ multiplex PCR; TCRdb's table is partial and in-frame only. The sample shows 550,000 to 800,000 clones, roughly 88% of them seen only once. The sample was memory CD8+ T cells from PBMCs. The receptors come from a man between 18 and 35 years old in good health. Some clones in this sample may be carry-over from other donors' samples. Each CDR3 is given with its conserved first and last residue.

CASSPPWGTYEQYF	TRBV6-1	TRBJ2-7
CASSLIRVRGTGNEKLFF	TRBV27	TRBJ1-4
CASSVGPPGGGYGYTF	TRBV9	TRBJ1-2
CASSLDLMNTEAFF	TRBV28	TRBJ1-1
CASSQDELGLYTQYF	TRBV4-1	TRBJ2-3
CASSFQGGEKLFF	TRBV7-9	TRBJ1-4
CASSPVLAQMVTDTQYF	TRBV7-6	TRBJ2-3
CASSGPGLAVEQYF	TRBV9	TRBJ2-7
CASSLGRDSYEQYF	TRBV5-1	TRBJ2-7
CASSLWRQAPFGEKLFF	TRBV21-1	TRBJ1-4
CASSTEGSGTFGDTGELFF	TRBV11-2	TRBJ2-2
CASSPGLTYEQYF	TRBV19	TRBJ2-7
CASSLGADTEAFF	TRBV28	TRBJ1-1
CSVERPGSHEQYF	TRBV29-1	TRBJ2-7
CASSPPGVETQYF	TRBV7-9	TRBJ2-5
CASSSPGHGYTF	TRBV6-5	TRBJ1-2
CASSQGRAGEHNEQFF	TRBV4-3	TRBJ2-1
CASSDGGSGANVLTF	TRBV6-4	TRBJ2-6
CASSQDLGFGGNNEQFF	TRBV14	TRBJ2-1